A single sample gave rise to the 30 T cell receptor beta chains below, sequenced in a study of tissue T cells after allogeneic stem cell transplantation. Described time point: mouse harvest day 7 after allogeneic transplant. The graft held 10^6 splenic CD5+ T cells and 10^7 T-cell-depleted bone marrow cells. Measured with immunoSEQ multiplex PCR; TCRdb has only the in-frame clones, and not every one. The sample has some 6,600 clones; approximately 50% are singletons. Sequenced input: gut tissue. The receptors were sampled from a female BALB/c mouse given C57BL/6 T cells with graft-versus-host disease after an allogeneic hematopoietic cell transplant.

With respect to this clone: Gene names are the mouse ones. The read ends 1 residue early relative to the CDR3; the germline J gene fills the gap. This chain connects TRBV1 to TRBJ1-1, with a weak D call TRBD1 (6 bases). CDR1 and CDR2 from the germline V gene are NSQYPW and LRSPGD (reference sequence). The length of the CDR3 is 15 residues. Trimming took 1 base from V and 0 from J, leaving 9 bases between them. The CDR3 sequence is CTCSAGQAPNTEVFF. The sequenced part of the CDR3 DNA is TGCACCTGCAGTGCAGGACAGGCCCCAAACACAGAAGTCTTC. Full variable domain (rest looked up from reference TRBV1 and TRBJ1-1): VTLLEQNPRWRLVPRGQAVNLRCILKNSQYPWMSWYQQDLQKQLQWLFTLRSPGDKEVKSLPGADYLATRVTDTELRLQVANMSQGRTLYCTCSAGQAPNTEVFFGKGTRLTVV.

Points on this clone: The genes and germline here are from mouse. The read gets to within 1 residue of the CDR3 end, and the germline J gene fills in the rest. This chain links TRBV1 with TRBJ2-1; 7 nucleotides align to TRBD1. CDR3 length: 15 residues. The V segment lost 3 bases and the J segment 0 bases; nucleotides outside the gene matches: 2. CDR1 is NSQYPW and CDR2 is LRSPGD in the germline V gene (reference sequence). CDR3 sequence reads: CTCSASGGNYAEQFF. CDR3 bases read: TGCACCTGCAGTGCCTCAGGGGGTAACTATGCTGAGCAGTTC. The full variable domain, with the rest looked up from reference TRBV1 and TRBJ2-1, is VTLLEQNPRWRLVPRGQAVNLRCILKNSQYPWMSWYQQDLQKQLQWLFTLRSPGDKEVKSLPGADYLATRVTDTELRLQVANMSQGRTLYCTCSASGGNYAEQFFGPGTRLTVL.

As to this clone: Here the gene names and germline are mouse. The observed sequence ends 1 residue before the CDR3 terminus, with the missing tail filled in from the germline J gene. The chain carries TRBV26 and TRBJ2-1; 8 nucleotides align to TRBD2. Germline loops: CDR1 KGHPV, CDR2 FQNQEV (reference sequence). CDR3 size: 15 residues. V was pared by 4 bases and J by 1 base, with 3 bases of the junction left unmatched. CDR3 region: CASSPGLVNYAEQFF. CDR3 DNA (partial): TGTGCCAGCAGTCCGGGACTGGTCAACTATGCTGAGCAGTTC.

By frequency in the sample, this clone is medium-sized. Mouse names are used for the genes. The CDR3 end lies 1 residue beyond the end of the read and is filled in from the germline J gene. J is TRBJ2-4 and V is TRBV13-1; D uncertain. Germline values: CDR1 NSHNY, CDR2 SYGAGN. The CDR3 extends over 13 amino acids. Between the trimmed V and J ends, which lost 1 base and 0 bases, there was a span of 3 bases. The sequenced CDR3 bases are TGTGCCAGCAGTGATCACAGTCAAAACACCTTGTAC. Its protein is CASSDHSQNTLY. The whole CDR3 reads CASSDHSQNTLYF.

Note on this clone: Gene and germline names: mouse. With the read ending 1 residue before the CDR3 end, the germline J gene is used to fill in that end. The chain has TRBV16 and TRBJ2-1, with 8 positions matching TRBD2. The CDR3 has 15 amino acids. V shed 5 bases and J 3 bases; nucleotides not matched to a gene: 6. CDR1 SGHSA and CDR2 FRNQAP come from the germline V gene. This CDR3 is CASSERGGRYAEQFF. The CDR3 bases that were read are TGTGCAAGCAGCGAGCGGGGGGGGCGCTATGCTGAGCAGTTC. Full variable domain (outside the CDR3, taken from reference TRBV16 and TRBJ2-1): NAGVIQTPRHKVTGKGQEATLWCEPISGHSAVFWYRQTIVQGLEFLTYFRNQAPIDDSGMPKERFSAQMPNQSHSTLKIQSTQPQDSAVYLCASSERGGRYAEQFFGPGTRLTVL.

Only a few counts were recorded for this clone. Gene names follow the mouse nomenclature. The DNA read from the CDR3 is TGTGCCAGCAGTTCGGACAGGGCGAATTCGCCCCTCTAC. It is translated as CASSSDRANSPLY. The CDR3, in full, reads CASSSDRANSPLYF. The chain carries TRBV26 and TRBJ1-6; 8 bases agree with TRBD1. The CDR3 goes on 1 residue after the read ends, and that part is filled in from the germline J gene. TRBJ1-6 is reported as an ORF; its role is uncertain. The CDR3 length is 14 residues. The V gene end was trimmed by 5 bases and the J gene end by 7 bases; junction bases not matched to a gene: 4. Germline loops: CDR1 KGHPV, CDR2 FQNQEV (reference sequence).

This clone was counted a few times. Genes and germline are mouse. The missing CDR3 end, 1 residue past where the read stops, is filled in from the germline J gene. The chain has TRBV19 and TRBJ1-1, with D possibly TRBD1 on 5 matching bases. Germline V CDR1 and CDR2: FNHDT, SITEND (reference sequence). The V end lost 0 bases, the J end lost 4 bases, and 7 bases lay between the germline ends. The CDR3 spans 13 residues. The sequenced part of the CDR3 DNA is TGTGCCAGCAGTATAGGACAGTTCACAGAAGTCTTC. Residues: CASSIGQFTEVF. The full CDR3 protein is CASSIGQFTEVFF.

For this clone: Gene names and germline match the mouse. The CDR3 is cut off 1 residue early in the read; its end comes from the germline J gene. The V call is TRBV4, the J call TRBJ1-4; D unresolved. This CDR3 contains 12 residues. V lost 5 bases, J lost 6 bases, and 7 bases lay in between. CDR1 is LGHDT and CDR2 is YNNKQL in the germline V gene (reference sequence). CDR3 DNA, as far as it was read: TGTGCCAGCAGCCCGAGGGACGAAAGATTATTT. It translates to CASSPRDERLF. The entire CDR3 protein is CASSPRDERLFF.

Details on this clone: Germline and genes here are mouse. The read stops 1 residue short of the end of the CDR3; the missing end is completed from the germline J gene. V gene TRBV26 combines with J gene TRBJ2-5; D unresolved. The ends were cut back, 4 bases at V and 0 bases at J, with 5 bases in the middle. The germline V gene has CDR1 KGHPV and CDR2 FQNQEV (reference sequence). The CDR3 is made up of 13 amino acids. The sequenced part of the CDR3 DNA is TGTGCCAGCAGTCCACTTAACCAAGACACCCAGTAC. This translates into CASSPLNQDTQY. The full CDR3 sequence reads CASSPLNQDTQYF. Together with reference TRBV26 and TRBJ2-5, the CDR3 gives the full variable domain: NSKVIQTPRYLVKGQGQKAKMRCIPEKGHPVVFWYQQNKNNEFKFLINFQNQEVLQQIDMTEKRFSAECPSNSPCSLEIQSSEAGDSALYLCASSPLNQDTQYFGPGTRLLVL.

This clone showed up just a few times. The genes and germline here are from mouse. The CDR3 is CASSIGGLGDSYEQYF. Incomplete CDR3 DNA: TGTGCCAGCAGTATAGGAGGACTGGGGGACTCCTATGAACAGTAC. The rearrangement links TRBV19 to TRBJ2-7; 10 bases match TRBD2. The sequence runs out 1 residue before the end of the CDR3; the remainder is reconstructed from the germline J gene. V lost 0 bases, J lost 0 bases, and 3 bases stayed unmatched. CDR1 FNHDT and CDR2 SITEND come from the germline V gene (reference sequence). CDR3 length equals 16 residues.

Within the sample, this clone is medium-sized. Germline and genes: mouse. The CDR3 end lies 1 residue beyond the end of the read and is filled in from the germline J gene. The rearrangement uses TRBV1 and TRBJ1-5; D is unclear. Between the trimmed V and J ends, which lost 3 bases and 3 bases, there was a span of 6 bases. The CDR3 is 13 residues long. The germline V gene encodes CDR1 NSQYPW and CDR2 LRSPGD (reference sequence). CDR3 DNA (partial): TGCACCTGCAGTGCGGTGGGCAACCAGGCTCCGCTT. Translation gives CTCSAVGNQAPL. The CDR3 as a whole reads CTCSAVGNQAPLF.

A note on this clone: Gene names denote mouse genes. The observed sequence ends 1 residue before the CDR3 terminus, with the missing tail filled in from the germline J gene. The chain links TRBV16 to TRBJ2-3; D is ambiguous. Trimming stripped 5 bases from V and 1 base from J, with 7 bases between. Germline V CDR1 and CDR2: SGHSA, FRNQAP. CDR3 length equals 13 residues. CDR3 bases read: TGTGCAAGCAGCCCGTCGGGTGCAGAAACGCTGTAT. Protein sequence: CASSPSGAETLY. The entire CDR3 is CASSPSGAETLYF.

Details on this clone: Gene and germline names: mouse. The CDR3 end falls 1 residue outside the read, so it is completed with the germline J gene. The chain has TRBV3 and TRBJ1-6, with D unclear. TRBJ1-6 is marked as an open reading frame, function uncertain. CDR3 size: 13 residues. V was trimmed by 2 bases and J by 3 bases, leaving 2 bases between them. The germline gives CDR1 SNHLY, CDR2 FYNGKV (reference sequence). The part of the CDR3 DNA that was read is TGTGCCAGCAGCTTAAACTATAATTCGCCCCTCTAC. Translation: CASSLNYNSPLY. From start to end, the CDR3 is CASSLNYNSPLYF.

This clone was detected only a few times. Mouse germline and gene names are used. The observed sequence ends 1 residue before the CDR3 terminus, with the missing tail filled in from the germline J gene. This rearrangement joins TRBV31 to TRBJ2-5; no definite D call. Germline V gene lookup returns CDR1 GKSSPN and CDR2 SITVG. The CDR3 is 14 residues long. Trimming stripped 0 bases from V and 1 base from J, with 8 bases between. The sequenced CDR3 bases are TGTGCCTGGAGTCTAGGCAGGTACCAAGACACCCAGTAC. This translates into CAWSLGRYQDTQY. The whole CDR3 region reads CAWSLGRYQDTQYF.

This clone was observed a handful of times. Genes and germline are mouse. The CDR3 end lies 1 residue beyond the end of the read and is filled in from the germline J gene. The chain links TRBV16 to TRBJ2-7; 10 bases match TRBD1. CDR1 SGHSA and CDR2 FRNQAP come from the germline V gene. J gave up 7 bases and V 0 bases, and 0 bases lay outside the gene matches. This CDR3 is 13 amino acids long. The CDR3: CASSLEGQGEQYF. Incomplete CDR3 DNA: TGTGCAAGCAGCTTAGAGGGACAGGGGGAACAGTAC.

This clone is medium-sized within its sample. Genes and germline are mouse. The read is 1 residue too short to cover the CDR3 end, so that end is filled in from the germline J gene. The rearrangement links TRBV13-3 to TRBJ1-2; D possibly corresponds to TRBD1 (5 bases). The CDR3 extends over 12 amino acids. CDR1 and CDR2 (germline): NNHDY, SYVADS. Trimming took 2 bases from V and 6 from J, leaving 8 bases between them. CDR3: CASSDGGPDYTF. CDR3 bases read: TGTGCCAGCAGTGACGGGGGTCCCGACTACACC.

Turning to this clone: The listed genes are named as in mouse. The read gets to within 1 residue of the CDR3 end, and the germline J gene fills in the rest. This sequence joins TRBV23 and TRBJ1-3. Germline lookup yields CDR1 KGHTA and CDR2 FQNQQP. The CDR3 has 13 residues. The part of the CDR3 DNA that was read is TGCTCCAGCAGTCGGGGTTCTGGAAATACGCTCTAT. Translation gives CSSSRGSGNTLY. The whole CDR3 sequence is CSSSRGSGNTLYF.

For this clone: Mouse names are used for the genes. The CDR3 extends 1 residue past the end of the read, so its final part is completed from the germline J gene. The genes are TRBV5 and TRBJ2-2, with D tentatively TRBD1 (6 bases). Germline V gene lookup returns CDR1 LGHNA and CDR2 YNLKQL (reference sequence). The CDR3 sequence is 15 residues long. V lost 0 bases to trimming and J lost 4 bases, with 9 bases between them. The chain's CDR3 is CASSQDAGVTGQLYF. CDR3 bases read: TGTGCCAGCAGCCAAGATGCAGGGGTCACCGGGCAGCTCTAC.

This clone was counted only a few times. These gene names are mouse names. The CDR3 is cut off 1 residue early in the read; its end comes from the germline J gene. This chain connects TRBV13-1 to TRBJ2-1, with D perhaps TRBD1 (6 bases). CDR3 size: 14 residues. V was trimmed by 6 bases and J by 0 bases, leaving 10 bases between them. Germline values: CDR1 NSHNY, CDR2 SYGAGN. Partial CDR3 DNA: TGTGCCAGCAAAAGACAGGATAACTATGCTGAGCAGTTC. Residues: CASKRQDNYAEQF. The whole CDR3 protein is CASKRQDNYAEQFF.

This clone appeared a few times. Any gene name here is a mouse gene name. The CDR3 is cut off 1 residue early in the read; its end comes from the germline J gene. The chain is built from TRBV17 and TRBJ2-7; D uncertain. V was pared by 3 bases and J by 0 bases, with 6 bases between. CDR3 length: 13 residues. CDR1 is MNHDT, CDR2 YYDKIL, per germline. This chain's CDR3 is CASSSQSSYEQYF. The sequenced part of the CDR3 DNA is TGTGCTAGCAGTAGTCAAAGCTCCTATGAACAGTAC. Complete variable domain (other parts from reference TRBV17 and TRBJ2-7): DTTVKQNPRYKLARVGKPVNLICSQTMNHDTMYWYQKKPNQAPKLLLFYYDKILNREADTFEKFQSSRPNNSFCSLYIGSAGLEYSAMYLCASSSQSSYEQYFGPGTRLTVL.

Remarks on this clone: Mouse names are used for the genes. The sequenced fragment ends 1 residue before the CDR3 boundary, so the rest is inferred from the germline J gene. The chain has TRBV13-1 and TRBJ2-4; D is unclear. The V end was cut by 5 bases, the J end by 8 bases, with 15 bases between. The CDR3 loop spans 13 amino acids. Germline V gene sequence: CDR1 NSHNY, CDR2 SYGAGN. CDR3 DNA (partial): TGTGCCAGCAGCCCCGGCGGGGAGCGCACCTTGTAC. Translated: CASSPGGERTLY. The complete CDR3 protein is CASSPGGERTLYF.

Comments on this clone: Gene labels here are mouse ones. The CDR3 end falls 1 residue outside the read, so it is completed with the germline J gene. The chain links TRBV23 to TRBJ1-1; the D call in the table, TRBD1, was not verified against the DNA. Germline V gene data show CDR1 as KGHTA and CDR2 as FQNQQP. CDR3 length: 13 amino acids. This chain's CDR3 is CSSSIREGTEVFF. The CDR3 bases that were read are TGCTCCAGCAGCATCAGGGAGGGCACAGAAGTCTTC.

Concerning this clone itself: The listed genes are named as in mouse. With the read ending 1 residue before the CDR3 end, the germline J gene is used to fill in that end. The chain employs TRBV26 and TRBJ1-4; 9 nucleotides agree with TRBD1. The CDR3 contains 15 residues. Germline CDR1 reads KGHPV; CDR2 reads FQNQEV (reference sequence). V shed 4 bases and J 3 bases; nucleotides not matched to a gene: 3. The CDR3 loop is CASSHGQGTNERLFF. The CDR3 bases that were read are TGTGCCAGCAGTCACGGACAGGGGACCAACGAAAGATTATTT. Full variable domain (rest looked up from reference TRBV26 and TRBJ1-4): NSKVIQTPRYLVKGQGQKAKMRCIPEKGHPVVFWYQQNKNNEFKFLINFQNQEVLQQIDMTEKRFSAECPSNSPCSLEIQSSEAGDSALYLCASSHGQGTNERLFFGHGTKLSVL.

Turning to this clone: The gene symbols are mouse symbols. The read terminates 1 residue ahead of where the CDR3 ends, so the germline J gene completes it. The V gene is TRBV12-2, the J gene TRBJ2-7; no firm D call. The CDR3 sequence is 14 residues long. Germline CDR1 is SGHLS and CDR2 is HYDKME. V lost 0 bases, J lost 0 bases, and 8 bases lay in between. Partial CDR3 DNA: TGTGCCAGCTCTCTCCAGGAGAGCTCCTATGAACAGTAC. Its translation: CASSLQESSYEQY. In full, the CDR3 is CASSLQESSYEQYF.

Worth noting for this clone: The listed genes are named as in mouse. The CDR3 goes on 1 residue after the read ends, and that part is filled in from the germline J gene. The J gene is TRBJ2-1, the V gene TRBV26, with 8 bases aligning to TRBD1. This CDR3 spans 14 amino acids. Unmatched junction bases numbered 5, after V lost 0 bases and J lost 10 bases. Germline V lookup: CDR1 KGHPV, CDR2 FQNQEV (reference sequence). The CDR3 is CASSLSDRGPEQFF. The covered CDR3 bases are TGTGCCAGCAGTCTGTCAGACAGGGGCCCCGAGCAGTTC.

With respect to this clone: Germline and genes here are mouse. The observed sequence ends 1 residue before the CDR3 terminus, with the missing tail filled in from the germline J gene. V gene TRBV31 combines with J gene TRBJ1-1; 9 bases map to TRBD1. Germline lookup yields CDR1 GKSSPN and CDR2 SITVG. J gave up 2 bases and V 0 bases, and 7 bases lay outside the gene matches. The CDR3 covers 16 residues. CDR3 bases read: TGTGCCTGGAGTCTAGGGTCGGGACAGGGTAACACAGAAGTCTTC. This gives the protein CAWSLGSGQGNTEVF. The entire CDR3 sequence reads CAWSLGSGQGNTEVFF.

A few counts support this clone. Mouse gene names and germline throughout. The read comes to an end 1 residue before the CDR3 does, leaving the germline J gene to fill in the end. This chain links TRBV3 with TRBJ2-1; D ambiguous. The V and J ends lost 5 bases and 4 bases respectively, with 15 bases between them. CDR1 and CDR2 (germline): SNHLY, FYNGKV (reference sequence). The CDR3 extends over 15 amino acids. The CDR3 spells CASSPRRGGYAEQFF. The CDR3 bases that were read are TGTGCCAGCAGCCCCCGGCGGGGAGGATATGCTGAGCAGTTC.

Details on this clone: Gene names follow the mouse nomenclature. From the germline J gene comes the end of the CDR3, since the read stops 1 residue before it. V usage is TRBV23 and J usage is TRBJ2-4; the tabulated D call, TRBD2, remains unverified against the DNA. Germline lookup yields CDR1 KGHTA and CDR2 FQNQQP. CDR3 length: 15 amino acids. CDR3 bases read: TGCTCCAGCAGTCAATCGCTCCTGGGAGAAAACACCTTGTAC. Protein product: CSSSQSLLGENTLY. The whole CDR3 reads CSSSQSLLGENTLYF.

A note on this clone: The germline and genes are mouse ones. The sequenced part of the CDR3 DNA is TGTGCCTGGAGACTGGGTGACACCCAGTAC. Protein sequence: CAWRLGDTQY. The entire CDR3 is CAWRLGDTQYF. This chain joins TRBV31 and TRBJ2-5; D perhaps matches TRBD2 (6 bases). From the germline J gene comes the end of the CDR3, since the read stops 1 residue before it. The CDR3 is 11 residues long. Germline-derived CDR1 and CDR2 are GKSSPN and SITVG. V was pared by 3 bases and J by 6 bases, with 7 bases between.

As concerns this clone: Germline and genes: mouse. The read finishes 1 residue shy of the CDR3 end, and the germline J gene is used to complete it. The chain employs TRBV26 and TRBJ2-7, with TRBD1 matching over 8 bases. Germline loops: CDR1 KGHPV, CDR2 FQNQEV (reference sequence). V trimming: 2 bases; J trimming: 7 bases; junction bases outside the gene matches: 1. This CDR3 is 12 amino acids long. The CDR3 here is CASSLNRGEQYF. The covered CDR3 bases are TGTGCCAGCAGTCTGAACAGGGGGGAACAGTAC. The whole variable domain, remainder taken from reference TRBV26 and TRBJ2-7, is NSKVIQTPRYLVKGQGQKAKMRCIPEKGHPVVFWYQQNKNNEFKFLINFQNQEVLQQIDMTEKRFSAECPSNSPCSLEIQSSEAGDSALYLCASSLNRGEQYFGPGTRLTVL.